Following are 22 T cell receptor beta chains from one sample sequenced in a study of cytomegalovirus exposure and HLA in healthy donors. Use of 60 Vbeta and 13 Jbeta primers characterized the PCR. Profiling relied on immunoSEQ multiplex PCR, and the TCRdb table lists in-frame clones only, not all of them. The repertoire includes roughly 130,000 clones, 70% to 85% of them detected once, and about 2.5% sits in the top ten. Sequenced material: PBMCs. These receptors were collected from a man in his forties or fifties in good health and CMV-seronegative.

The chain recombines TRBV4-3 with TRBJ1-4, with D perhaps TRBD1 (6 bases). The V gene lost 3 bases and the J gene lost 8 bases, with 10 bases spanning the gap. CDR1 and CDR2 (germline): LGHNA, YSLEER. The CDR3 is 13 amino acids. As DNA, the CDR3 is TGCGCCAGCAGCCAGGACAGTGGAGAAAAACTGTTTTTT. This translates into CASSQDSGEKLFF.

V and J are TRBV5-3 and TRBJ1-2; D is uncertain. TRBV5-3 has ORF status, its function being uncertain. Trimming left V 0 bases short and J 13 bases short, with 7 bases between. The CDR3 totals 10 residues. Here the CDR3 reads CARSLGGGTF. The CDR3, as DNA: TGTGCCAGAAGCTTGGGTGGAGGCACCTTC.

CDR3 DNA sequence: TGTGCCAGCAGTTACACTGACTCCTACAATGAGCAGTTCTTC. Translated: CASSYTDSYNEQFF. This chain connects TRBV6-5 to TRBJ2-1; D unresolved. Germline CDR1 and CDR2: MNHEY and SVGAGI. V lost 2 bases, J lost 0 bases, and 5 bases lay in between. CDR3 size: 14 residues.

This clone was seen only a few times. The rearrangement uses TRBV6-5 and TRBJ1-5; D unresolved. The CDR3 is 14 amino acids. V lost 6 bases, J lost 7 bases, and 16 bases lay in between. Per the germline V gene, CDR1 is MNHEY and CDR2 is SVGAGI. Here the CDR3 reads CASSSLGGWQPQHF. In DNA form, the CDR3 reads TGTGCCAGCAGCTCCTTGGGAGGTTGGCAGCCCCAGCATTTT.

V usage is TRBV9 and J usage is TRBJ2-5; D is perhaps TRBD2 (5 bases). There are 15 residues in the CDR3. Germline loops: CDR1 SGDLS, CDR2 YYNGEE. With 0 bases removed from V and 4 bases from J, the gap between germline ends came to 13 bases. CDR3 protein: CASSVGTGPRETQYF. CDR3 DNA sequence: TGTGCCAGCAGCGTAGGGACTGGCCCCCGAGAGACCCAGTACTTC.

This clone was picked up a small number of times. The chain couples TRBV7-3 to TRBJ1-1; possibly TRBD1 for D (5 bases). Germline loops: CDR1 SGHTA, CDR2 FQGTGA. The V end lost 5 bases, the J end lost 6 bases, and 16 bases lay between the germline ends. This CDR3 contains 14 residues. In DNA form, the CDR3 reads TGTGCCAGCAGCCCGACGTCAGGACATCCTGAAGCTTTCTTT. As protein: CASSPTSGHPEAFF.

V gene TRBV10-1 combines with J gene TRBJ2-2, with 7 bases lining up with TRBD1. CDR1 and CDR2 (germline): WNHNN, SYGVQD (reference sequence). This CDR3 contains 14 residues. Germline trimming cut 4 bases from V and 1 base from J; bases unmatched to any gene: 0. CDR3 nucleotide sequence: TGCGCCAGCAGTGGGACAGGGAACACCGGGGAGCTGTTTTTT. Translating it yields CASSGTGNTGELFF.

The chain recombines TRBV2 with TRBJ2-1, with D possibly being TRBD1 (5 bases). The CDR3 extends over 14 amino acids. CDR1 and CDR2 (germline): SNHLY, FYNNEI. The V end lost 4 bases, the J end lost 2 bases, and 9 bases lay between the germline ends. CDR3: CASSGRVTYNEQFF. The CDR3 DNA sequence: TGTGCCAGCAGTGGCAGGGTTACCTACAATGAGCAGTTCTTC.

This rearrangement joins TRBV4-1 to TRBJ1-6; D is possibly TRBD1 (6 bases). The V gene lost 3 bases and the J gene lost 10 bases, with 10 bases spanning the gap. CDR1 is MGHRA and CDR2 is YSYEKL in the germline V gene. CDR3 length: 13 amino acids. In nucleotides, the CDR3 is TGCGCCAGCAGCCAGGGGGCTGGGTCACCCCTCCACTTT. It encodes CASSQGAGSPLHF.

The chain links TRBV20-1 to TRBJ1-4; D is undetermined. Looked up from germline, CDR1 is DFQATT and CDR2 is SNEGSKA (reference sequence). The V and J ends lost 6 bases and 4 bases respectively, with 6 bases between them. The CDR3 runs to 11 residues. The CDR3 reads CSASRNEKLFF. The CDR3 nucleotides read TGCAGTGCGTCTCGTAATGAAAAACTGTTTTTT.

The chain joins TRBV4-1 to TRBJ2-7; D might be TRBD2 (5 bases). Germline-derived CDR1 and CDR2 are MGHRA and YSYEKL. V lost 4 bases to trimming and J lost 6 bases, with 13 bases between them. This CDR3 is built from 13 residues. CDR3 nucleotide sequence: TGCGCCAGCAGCCGGACTCTGGACTTCGAGCAGTACTTC. It encodes CASSRTLDFEQYF.

On this clone itself: This CDR3 is also generated by other DNA sequences in the sample. V usage is TRBV5-1 and J usage is TRBJ2-3, with D possibly TRBD2 on 6 matching bases. CDR1 and CDR2 from the germline V gene are SGHRS and YFSETQ. The CDR3 totals 14 residues. V was clipped by 3 bases and J by 1 base, with 9 bases between them. The CDR3 coding sequence is TGCGCCAGCAGCTCGTGGGGGGGCACAGATACGCAGTATTTT. Its protein product is CASSSWGGTDTQYF. Looking up the rest from reference TRBV5-1 and TRBJ2-3 gives the full variable domain: KAGVTQTPRYLIKTRGQQVTLSCSPISGHRSVSWYQQTPGQGLQFLFEYFSETQRNKGNFPGRFSGRQFSNSRSEMNVSTLELGDSALYLCASSSWGGTDTQYFGPGTRLTVL.

This clone was seen only a few times. The chain uses TRBV5-1 and TRBJ2-2; 8 bases are a match to TRBD2. The CDR3 sequence is 17 residues long. Germline lookup yields CDR1 SGHRS and CDR2 YFSETQ. V lost 0 bases and J lost 7; bases outside the gene matches: 11. The CDR3 region is CASSLAAGGRVLGELFF. The CDR3 DNA follows: TGCGCCAGCAGCTTGGCCGCGGGGGGCAGGGTTCTCGGGGAGCTGTTTTTT.

The CDR3 DNA follows: TGTGCCAGCAGTTACCCAGGGAACTATGGCTACACCTTC. Its protein is CASSYPGNYGYTF. This sequence joins TRBV6-5 and TRBJ1-2; D perhaps matches TRBD1 (5 bases). The CDR3 runs to 13 residues. The V gene's germline CDR1 is MNHEY and CDR2 SVGAGI. The V end lost 2 bases, the J end lost 2 bases, and 6 bases lay between the germline ends.

This clone was seen only a few times. V is TRBV5-1 and J is TRBJ1-2; 7 bases align to TRBD1. Germline V lookup: CDR1 SGHRS, CDR2 YFSETQ. This CDR3 is 16 amino acids long. J was trimmed by 8 bases and V by 0 bases; bases with no gene match: 13. The CDR3 loop reads CASSLVVGGPIWGYTF. The CDR3 DNA is TGCGCCAGCAGCTTGGTCGTAGGGGGCCCTATCTGGGGCTACACCTTC. Together with reference TRBV5-1 and TRBJ1-2, the CDR3 gives the full variable domain: KAGVTQTPRYLIKTRGQQVTLSCSPISGHRSVSWYQQTPGQGLQFLFEYFSETQRNKGNFPGRFSGRQFSNSRSEMNVSTLELGDSALYLCASSLVVGGPIWGYTFGSGTRLTVV.

The chain is built from TRBV30 and TRBJ1-2; D uncertain. Between the trimmed V and J ends, which lost 4 bases and 4 bases, there was a span of 16 bases. CDR1 GTSNPN and CDR2 SVGIG come from the germline V gene (reference sequence). The CDR3 is 14 residues long. In DNA form, the CDR3 reads TGTGCCTGGAACGCCCGGGAGCGACCCTATGGCTACACCTTC. It specifies CAWNARERPYGYTF.

The genes are TRBV14 and TRBJ2-7; D is unresolved. Trimming took 4 bases from V and 2 from J, leaving 9 bases between them. The CDR3 totals 13 residues. Germline V lookup: CDR1 SGHDN, CDR2 FVKESK. CDR3 DNA: TGTGCCAGCAGCCGAACAGCCACCTACGAGCAGTACTTC. Its translation: CASSRTATYEQYF.

This clone turned up a few times. The rearrangement links TRBV21-1 to TRBJ2-2; the tabulated D call, TRBD2, remains unverified against the DNA. TRBV21-1 is marked as a pseudogene. The CDR3 runs 15 residues. This CDR3 is CASHLLAGETGELFF. For the CDR3, the DNA is TGTGCCAGTCATTTACTAGCGGGGGAGACCGGGGAGCTGTTTTTT.

The V gene is TRBV2, the J gene TRBJ2-2, with 14 bases identical to TRBD2. Trimming at V came to 0 bases and at J to 4 bases, leaving 7 bases not matched to a gene. The length of the CDR3 is 19 residues. CDR1 SNHLY and CDR2 FYNNEI come from the germline V gene. The chain's CDR3 is CASSEAYHGTSGGTGELFF. The CDR3 coding sequence is TGTGCCAGCAGTGAAGCCTACCATGGGACTAGCGGGGGCACCGGGGAGCTGTTTTTT.

The chain uses TRBV7-9 and TRBJ2-1, with 8 bases fitting TRBD2. Germline CDR1 is SEHNR and CDR2 is FQNEAQ (reference sequence). The V gene end was trimmed by 1 base and the J gene end by 4 bases; junction bases not matched to a gene: 12. There are 18 residues in the CDR3. The CDR3 DNA reads TGTGCCAGCAGCTTAGTTAGCGGGGCTACTCAGGGGTACAATGAGCAGTTCTTC. It yields the protein CASSLVSGATQGYNEQFF.

The chain recombines TRBV19 with TRBJ2-7; D might be TRBD2 (7 bases). Trimming pared 3 bases from V and 3 bases from J, leaving 15 bases between. In germline, CDR1 is LNHDA, CDR2 SQIVND (reference sequence). The CDR3 consists of 15 residues. The CDR3 nucleotides read TGTGCCAGTAGTATTGGGGGGGGCCCAAGCTACGAGCAGTACTTC. Encoded protein: CASSIGGGPSYEQYF.

V and J are TRBV2 and TRBJ1-3, with unresolved D. The CDR3 is 15 residues long. The germline CDR1 and CDR2 sequences are SNHLY and FYNNEI. Trimming took 6 bases from V and 0 from J, leaving 12 bases between them. For the CDR3, the DNA is TGTGCCAGCAGGGAGTCAGTGACCTCTGGAAACACCATATATTTT. This encodes CASRESVTSGNTIYF.